This T cell receptor beta chain was observed in a study of beta chain features in type 1 diabetes. The CDR3 is 15 residues long. Germline-derived CDR1 and CDR2 are SGHDN and FVKESK. Trimming at V came to 1 base and at J to 10 bases, leaving 10 bases not matched to a gene. Expressed TCRB transcripts were sequenced because the isolated RNA had all been reverse transcribed beforehand. Average reads for naive, central memory and regulatory T cell samples were some 3.9 million. Method: immunoSEQ multiplex PCR; TCRdb's copy keeps in-frame clones and lacks some. Of more than 350,000 clones listed, about an eighth were seen once; the top ten hold approximately 0.05%. Study findings and constraints: Patients' naive, central memory and Treg TCRB repertoires seemed closer to one another than those of healthy donors.

As concerns this clone: What it recognizes is unknown.

This sequence originates from a woman under 30 in good health. The chain joins TRBV14 to TRBJ1-2; 9 positions agree with TRBD1. The sequenced material came from naive CD4+ T cells from blood. The CDR3 coding sequence is TGTGCCAGCAGCCAAGTGTTGTCCGGGACAGGGTCCTACACCTTC. Translation gives CASSQVLSGTGSYTF. Combining the CDR3 with reference TRBV14 and TRBJ1-2 gives the whole variable domain EAGVTQFPSHSVIEKGQTVTLRCDPISGHDNLYWYRRVMGKEIKFLLHFVKESKQDESGMPNNRFLAERTGGTYSTLKVQPAELEDSGVYFCASSQVLSGTGSYTFGSGTRLTVV.